The 26 T cell receptor beta chains reported below all come from one sample, sequenced in a study of blood T cell repertoires in COVID-19. Assay used: immunoSEQ multiplex PCR; TCRdb lists only in-frame clones, some missing. The sample yields around 180,000 clones, approximately 83% seen once. The specimen sequenced was peripheral blood. These receptors came from a man aged 60 to 75 with acute or convalescent COVID-19.

The rearrangement uses TRBV20-1 and TRBJ2-7, with D unresolved. V was cut by 7 bases and J by 5 bases, with 9 bases left in between. This CDR3 comprises 10 residues. Per germline, CDR1 DFQATT and CDR2 SNEGSKA (reference sequence). The CDR3 is CSVNSNEQYF. CDR3 in DNA: TGCAGTGTTAACAGTAACGAGCAGTACTTC.

V usage is TRBV7-9 and J usage is TRBJ1-2; 8 bases fit TRBD1. The CDR3 extends over 13 amino acids. Losses at the gene ends were 4 bases for V and 6 bases for J; bases not matched to a gene: 4. From germline, CDR1 is SEHNR and CDR2 FQNEAQ (reference sequence). The CDR3 reads CASSSQGVHGYTF. In DNA form, the CDR3 reads TGTGCCAGCAGCTCACAGGGGGTTCATGGCTACACCTTC.

The chain links TRBV4-3 to TRBJ2-4; 8 bases are a match to TRBD1. This CDR3 has 16 amino acids. The junction had 4 bases not matched to a gene; V was cut back by 0 bases and J by 3 bases. Germline V lookup: CDR1 LGHNA, CDR2 YSLEER. In DNA, the CDR3 is TGCGCCAGCAGCCAAGACACAGGGGGAGGCAAAAACATTCAGTACTTC. This gives the protein CASSQDTGGGKNIQYF.

The gene calls are TRBV14 and TRBJ1-1, with a tentative D call TRBD1 (5 bases). CDR3 length: 14 amino acids. The germline gives CDR1 SGHDN, CDR2 FVKESK. V was trimmed by 1 base and J by 5 bases, leaving 11 bases between them. The CDR3 sequence is CASSQGQGRTEAFF. CDR3 DNA sequence: TGTGCCAGCAGCCAAGGGCAGGGTCGGACTGAAGCTTTCTTT.

This chain connects TRBV5-1 to TRBJ2-7; no clear D gene. V was pared by 1 base and J by 4 bases, with 6 bases between. CDR1 is SGHRS, CDR2 YFSETQ, per germline. The CDR3 is 12 residues long. The CDR3 nucleotides read TGCGCCAGCAGCTTGACAGCTTACGAGCAGTACTTC. It specifies CASSLTAYEQYF.

The rearrangement uses TRBV28 and TRBJ1-1; no clear D gene. The CDR3 runs to 14 residues. Germline CDR1 MDHEN, CDR2 SYDVKM. Trimming pared 4 bases from V and 1 base from J, leaving 10 bases between. The CDR3 protein is CASSYSFGNTEAFF. The CDR3 DNA follows: TGTGCCAGCAGTTATTCATTCGGGAACACTGAAGCTTTCTTT.

The V call is TRBV28, the J call TRBJ1-5; D perhaps matches TRBD1 (5 bases). The germline CDR1 and CDR2 sequences are MDHEN and SYDVKM. The CDR3 runs to 15 residues. Between the trimmed V and J ends, which lost 6 bases and 7 bases, there was a span of 19 bases. The CDR3 spells CASSPPGGTRQPQHF. The CDR3 DNA follows: TGTGCCAGCAGCCCACCGGGGGGGACCCGCCAGCCCCAGCATTTT.

A note on this clone: The same CDR3 is also encoded by other DNA sequences in this sample. This rearrangement joins TRBV28 to TRBJ1-2; D is uncertain. Germline CDR1 reads MDHEN; CDR2 reads SYDVKM. With 4 bases removed from V and 4 bases from J, the gap between germline ends came to 7 bases. The CDR3 has 12 residues. CDR3 in DNA: TGTGCCAGCAGTTCCACTGGCTATGGCTACACCTTC. Its translation: CASSSTGYGYTF.

The rearrangement links TRBV5-1 to TRBJ2-3; 10 bases line up with TRBD2. The CDR3 spans 16 residues. Germline V gene sequence: CDR1 SGHRS, CDR2 YFSETQ. Trimming at V came to 4 bases and at J to 0 bases, leaving 5 bases not matched to a gene. The CDR3 region has the DNA TGCGCCAGCAGCCCGGGACTAGCGACTAGCACAGATACGCAGTATTTT. Protein sequence: CASSPGLATSTDTQYF.

The gene calls are TRBV9 and TRBJ2-1; 10 bases map to TRBD1. Trimming took 3 bases from V and 0 from J; bases not matched to a gene: 0. CDR1 SGDLS and CDR2 YYNGEE come from the germline V gene. This CDR3 region has 15 residues. The CDR3 protein is CASSGTGGSYNEQFF. DNA for the CDR3: TGTGCCAGCAGCGGGACAGGGGGCTCCTACAATGAGCAGTTCTTC.

This chain links TRBV2 with TRBJ2-3; a possible D gene is TRBD2 (5 bases). CDR1 is SNHLY and CDR2 is FYNNEI in the germline V gene. Deletions cut 4 bases from V and 1 base from J, with 6 bases between. The CDR3 runs 13 residues. CDR3 amino acids: CASSVGGTDTQYF. The CDR3 DNA reads TGTGCCAGCAGTGTCGGGGGCACAGATACGCAGTATTTT.

This chain uses TRBV7-9 with TRBJ2-7; 7 nucleotides match TRBD1. CDR3 length: 15 residues. V trimming: 0 bases; J trimming: 0 bases; junction bases outside the gene matches: 2. CDR1 is SEHNR, CDR2 FQNEAQ, per germline (reference sequence). The CDR3 DNA sequence: TGTGCCAGCAGCTTAGCCGGGACAGCCTCCTACGAGCAGTACTTC. It codes for CASSLAGTASYEQYF.

J is TRBJ2-7 and V is TRBV4-1; 7 bases align to TRBD2. Germline CDR1 and CDR2: MGHRA and YSYEKL. The V and J ends lost 1 base and 2 bases, in that order; junction bases with no gene match: 5. This CDR3 is built from 15 residues. The CDR3 region is CASSQATSDTYEQYF. DNA for the CDR3: TGCGCCAGCAGCCAAGCTACTAGCGATACCTACGAGCAGTACTTC.

V and J are TRBV6-5 and TRBJ1-1; 8 bases are shared with TRBD1. V was clipped by 9 bases and J by 1 base; unmatched bases: 10. The CDR3 sequence is 15 residues long. The V gene's germline CDR1 is MNHEY and CDR2 SVGAGI. The chain's CDR3 is CARLVDRAQNTEAFF. The CDR3 DNA follows: TGTGCCAGATTAGTGGACAGGGCACAGAACACTGAAGCTTTCTTT.

The chain couples TRBV19 to TRBJ1-2; D is perhaps TRBD1 (5 bases). The V end lost 8 bases, the J end lost 0 bases, and 19 bases lay between the germline ends. The length of the CDR3 is 16 residues. Per germline, CDR1 LNHDA and CDR2 SQIVND (reference sequence). CDR3 coding DNA: TGTGCCAGTGGGAGGGGCCAAAGCTACTCTAACTATGGCTACACCTTC. It specifies CASGRGQSYSNYGYTF.

The V gene is TRBV3-1 (or the pseudogene TRBV3-2), the J gene TRBJ1-1; D gene unclear. The V gene lost 1 base and the J gene lost 2 bases, with 8 bases spanning the gap. The CDR3 runs to 14 residues. Germline CDR1 is LGHDT and CDR2 is YNNKEL (reference sequence). CDR3 bases: TGTGCCAGCAGCCAAGCCGAGGGAAACACTGAAGCTTTCTTT. It codes for CASSQAEGNTEAFF.

The chain carries TRBV28 and TRBJ2-1, with TRBD2 matching 8 bases. V lost 6 bases, J lost 5 bases, and 12 bases stayed unmatched. The CDR3 is 16 amino acids. Germline loops: CDR1 MDHEN, CDR2 SYDVKM. Here the CDR3 DNA reads TGTGCCAGCAGGACCCTCGGGGCGGGGGGCCACAATGAGCAGTTCTTC. Its translation: CASRTLGAGGHNEQFF.

The chain has TRBV7-2 and TRBJ1-5, with D hard to call. In germline, CDR1 is SGHTA, CDR2 FQGNSA. The germline V and J ends were trimmed by 2 bases and 6 bases, with 8 bases remaining between them. The CDR3 spans 13 residues. The DNA for the CDR3 is TGTGCCAGCAGCTTAATAGATGGTCAGCCCCAGCATTTT. It encodes CASSLIDGQPQHF.

This chain joins TRBV19 and TRBJ1-5, with 11 bases lining up with TRBD1. With 5 bases clipped from V and 1 base from J, the junction kept 7 bases outside the gene matches. Germline V gives CDR1 LNHDA, CDR2 SQIVND (reference sequence). CDR3 length: 17 amino acids. CDR3 coding DNA: TGTGCCAGTAGTCCAAGGACAGGGGGCTGGAGCAATCAGCCCCAGCATTTT. Protein product: CASSPRTGGWSNQPQHF.

The genes are TRBV18 and TRBJ2-1; perhaps TRBD2 as D (6 bases). The CDR3 length is 14 residues. CDR1 and CDR2 from the germline V gene are KGHSH and LQKENI. V was trimmed by 5 bases and J by 6 bases, leaving 14 bases between them. DNA of the CDR3: TGTGCCAGCTCAGGGACTCGCCGCTCCAATGAGCAGTTCTTC. As protein: CASSGTRRSNEQFF.

The chain recombines TRBV9 with TRBJ1-1; 8 nucleotides line up with TRBD1. Unmatched junction bases numbered 4, after V lost 1 base and J lost 5 bases. CDR1 and CDR2 (germline): SGDLS, YYNGEE. This CDR3 spans 14 amino acids. The CDR3 sequence is CASSVQGAGTEAFF. The CDR3, as DNA: TGTGCCAGCAGCGTACAGGGGGCTGGGACTGAAGCTTTCTTT.

The genes are TRBV24-1 and TRBJ1-1, with D unclear. CDR1 KGHDR and CDR2 SFDVKD come from the germline V gene. There are 13 residues in the CDR3. Trimming cost V 5 bases and J 0 bases, with 6 bases left between them. The CDR3 DNA is TGTGCCACCAGTGGCGGAGTGAACACTGAAGCTTTCTTT. As protein: CATSGGVNTEAFF.

The gene calls are TRBV6-5 and TRBJ2-3; 9 bases line up with TRBD2. CDR3 length: 11 amino acids. CDR1 is MNHEY and CDR2 is SVGAGI in the germline V gene. Trimming at V came to 10 bases and at J to 9 bases, leaving 5 bases not matched to a gene. Written as DNA, the CDR3 is TGTGCCACAGCGGGAGGCATGACGCAGTATTTT. Its protein is CATAGGMTQYF.

In its sample, this clone was seen a few times. The genes are TRBV18 and TRBJ1-2; no clear D gene. This CDR3 region has 15 residues. Trimming pared 3 bases from V and 4 bases from J, leaving 15 bases between. Germline V lookup: CDR1 KGHSH, CDR2 LQKENI. The CDR3 nucleotides read TGTGCCAGCTCACCGTCCGGTCAGGCTCCCTATGGCTACACCTTC. This gives the protein CASSPSGQAPYGYTF. The variable domain in full, completed from reference TRBV18 and TRBJ1-2, reads NAGVMQNPRHLVRRRGQEARLRCSPMKGHSHVYWYRQLPEEGLKFMVYLQKENIIDESGMPKERFSAEFPKEGPSILRIQQVVRGDSAAYFCASSPSGQAPYGYTFGSGTRLTVV.

The V and J genes are TRBV13 and TRBJ2-3; 10 bases match TRBD2. With 5 bases clipped from V and 0 bases from J, the junction kept 2 bases outside the gene matches. The CDR3 runs 15 residues. CDR1 and CDR2 from the germline V gene are PRHDT and FYEKMQ (reference sequence). CDR3 sequence (DNA): TGTGCCAGCAGCACTAGCGGGGCTAGCACAGATACGCAGTATTTT. This codes for CASSTSGASTDTQYF.

The CDR3 DNA follows: TGTGCCAGCAGTCCCCGGTTTGGGGACTACTCTGGAAACACCATATATTTT. Residues: CASSPRFGDYSGNTIYF. This chain links TRBV27 with TRBJ1-3; TRBD1 might be the D (5 bases). The V end was cut by 5 bases, the J end by 0 bases, with 17 bases between. This CDR3 has 17 residues. Germline V gene lookup returns CDR1 MNHEY and CDR2 SMNVEV (reference sequence).